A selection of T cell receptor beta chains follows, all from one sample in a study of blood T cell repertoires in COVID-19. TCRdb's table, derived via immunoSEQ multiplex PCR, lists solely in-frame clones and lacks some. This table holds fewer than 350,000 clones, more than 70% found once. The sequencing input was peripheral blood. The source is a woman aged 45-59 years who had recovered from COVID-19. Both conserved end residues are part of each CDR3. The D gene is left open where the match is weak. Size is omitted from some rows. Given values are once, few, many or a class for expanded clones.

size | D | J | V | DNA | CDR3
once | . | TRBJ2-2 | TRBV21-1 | TGTGCCAGCAGCAAAACGAGGTACACCGGGGAGCTGTTTTTT | CASSKTRYTGELFF
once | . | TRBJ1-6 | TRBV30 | TGTGCCTGGAGTGTACCGGTCGGCTCCTATAATTCACCCCTCCACTTT | CAWSVPVGSYNSPLHF
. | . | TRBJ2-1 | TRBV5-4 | TGTGCCAGCAGCTTGACGTTAGCCGGTGAGCAGTTCTTC | CASSLTLAGEQFF
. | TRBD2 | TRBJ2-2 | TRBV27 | TGTGCCAGCAGAACCTACGGTCGCGGGAGGGCCGGCGGGGAGCTGTTTTTT | CASRTYGRGRAGGELFF
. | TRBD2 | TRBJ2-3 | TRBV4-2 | TGTGCCAGCAGCGAAGACCCTAGCGGGAGCTTTGGATCGCAGTATTTT | CASSEDPSGSFGSQYF
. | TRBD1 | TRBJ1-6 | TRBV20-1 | TGCAGTGCTTCAGGGGGTTCACCCCTCCACTTT | CSASGGSPLHF
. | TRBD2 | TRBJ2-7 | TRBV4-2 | TGTGCCAGCAGCCAAGAAACGGGGGGAAATCCCTACGAGCAGTACTTC | CASSQETGGNPYEQYF
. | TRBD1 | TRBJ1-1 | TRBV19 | TGTGCCAGTAGTGTCACAGGGGGCACTGAAGCTTTCTTT | CASSVTGGTEAFF
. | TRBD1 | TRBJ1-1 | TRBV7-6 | TGTGCCAGCAGTCGGACAGGGAACACTGAAGCTTTCTTT | CASSRTGNTEAFF
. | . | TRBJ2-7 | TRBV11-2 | TGTGCCAGCACTTTAGGTGGGGCAAGCTACGAGCAGTACTTC | CASTLGGASYEQYF
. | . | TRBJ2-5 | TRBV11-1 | TGTGCCAGCAGCTTAGTTTGGGGGCCGGGGACCCAGTACTTC | CASSLVWGPGTQYF
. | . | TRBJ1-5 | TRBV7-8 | TGTGCCAGCAGCCCCTTGCGTTGGGGTCAGGGTCAGCCCCAGCATTTT | CASSPLRWGQGQPQHF
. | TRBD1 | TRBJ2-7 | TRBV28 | TGTGCCAGCAGTCCCCAGACAGGGGGCCGTCCCCACGAGCAGTACTTC | CASSPQTGGRPHEQYF
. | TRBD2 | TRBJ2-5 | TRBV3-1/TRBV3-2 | TGTGCCAGCAGCCTCACCCGCCTAGCGGGGGGGCAGCAAGAGACCCAGTACTTC | CASSLTRLAGGQQETQYF
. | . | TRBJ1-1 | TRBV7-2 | TGTGCCAGCAGCTTAGGCGGAGGGAACACTGAAGCTTTCTTT | CASSLGGGNTEAFF
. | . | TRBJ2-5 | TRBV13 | TGTGCCAGCAGCCCGCCGGAGGGGGGGGAGACCCAGTACTTC | CASSPPEGGETQYF
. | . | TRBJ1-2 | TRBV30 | TGTGCCTGGAGTGTACGGGGGATGGAGGGTGGCTACACCTTC | CAWSVRGMEGGYTF
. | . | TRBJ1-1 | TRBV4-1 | TGCGCCAGCAGCCAAGGAGGGCTTAGGTACACTGAAGCTTTCTTT | CASSQGGLRYTEAFF
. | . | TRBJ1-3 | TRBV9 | TGTGCCAGCAGCGTAGGACTCCTTCAAGGCACCATATATTTT | CASSVGLLQGTIYF
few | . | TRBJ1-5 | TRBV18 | TGTGCCAGCTCAGAGGGCAATCAGCCCCAGCATTTT | CASSEGNQPQHF
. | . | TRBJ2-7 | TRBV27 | TGTGCCAGCAGTAGGACTGTATCCTACGAGCAGTACTTC | CASSRTVSYEQYF
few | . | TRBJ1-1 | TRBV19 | TGTGCCAGTAGTACGCACGGGGATGGCACTGAAGCTTTCTTT | CASSTHGDGTEAFF
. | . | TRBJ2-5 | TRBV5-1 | TGCGCCAGCAGGTCAGAGGAAGGACTCGCCCAAGAGACCCAGTACTTC | CASRSEEGLAQETQYF
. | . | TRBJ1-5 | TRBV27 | TGTGCCAGCAGTCACAACGGAGGGAATCAGCCCCAGCATTTT | CASSHNGGNQPQHF